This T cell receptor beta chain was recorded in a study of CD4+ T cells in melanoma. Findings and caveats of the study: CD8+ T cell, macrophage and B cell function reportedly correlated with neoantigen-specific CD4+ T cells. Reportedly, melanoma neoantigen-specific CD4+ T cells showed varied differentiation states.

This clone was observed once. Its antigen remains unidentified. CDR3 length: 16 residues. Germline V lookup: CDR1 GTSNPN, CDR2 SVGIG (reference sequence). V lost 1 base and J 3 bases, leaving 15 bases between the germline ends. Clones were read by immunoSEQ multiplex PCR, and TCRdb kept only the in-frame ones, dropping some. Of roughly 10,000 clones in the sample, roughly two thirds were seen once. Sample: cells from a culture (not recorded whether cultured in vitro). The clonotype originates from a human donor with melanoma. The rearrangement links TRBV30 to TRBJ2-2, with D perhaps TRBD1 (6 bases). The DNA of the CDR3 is TGTGCCTGGAGTGCCCTAGGACAGACGGACACCGGGGAGCTGTTTTTT. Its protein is CAWSALGQTDTGELFF.